This TCR beta chain was obtained from a study of shared clonotypes between healthy human individuals. It was about 190 ng DNA, 28,000 or so T cell genomes, that sorted-subset replicate PCRs used. Method: immunoSEQ multiplex PCR; TCRdb's copy keeps in-frame clones and lacks some. The table records hundreds of thousands of clones, roughly 95% of them present only once. The TCR sequence derives from a woman in her thirties in good health. Sample: naive CD4+ T cells sorted from blood. The sample's subset: CD45RA+ positively selected.

CDR3 nucleotide sequence: TGTGCCAGCAGCCGAACGGACAGGGTTGAGACCCAGTACTTC. Amino acids: CASSRTDRVETQYF. This chain links TRBV5-4 with TRBJ2-5; 8 nucleotides match TRBD1. The CDR3 is 14 residues long. With V trimmed by 4 bases and J by 5 bases, 7 bases remained unmatched. The germline V gene has CDR1 SGHNT and CDR2 YYREEE (reference sequence).